This T cell receptor (beta chain) was retrieved from a study of blood T cell repertoires in COVID-19. Study information: Acute and convalescent COVID-19 specimens originated in the United States, Italy and Spain. PBMCs, B-cell-depleted T cells, or T cells were the source of the cDNA or gDNA that made up the material.

Using immunoSEQ multiplex PCR, the repertoire was profiled, and TCRdb retains in-frame clones only, with some absent. The table lists 250,000 to 350,000 clones, roughly nine tenths of them singletons. After removal of 5 bases from V and 8 bases from J, the junction contained 5 bases not matched to a gene. CDR3 length: 14 amino acids. Germline CDR1 reads SGHTA; CDR2 reads FQGNSA. Participants reported their clinical history, and cohort assignment relied on those reports. The chain uses TRBV7-2 and TRBJ2-2; TRBD1 aligns across 10 bases. Sequencing used PBMCs or T cells enriched from blood (not recorded which). The receptor was isolated from a man in his 60s who had recovered from COVID-19. The CDR3, as DNA: TGTGCCAGCAGCAAGACAGGGGGCAGGGGGGAGCTGTTTTTT. Amino acid sequence: CASSKTGGRGELFF. Full variable domain (rest looked up from reference TRBV7-2 and TRBJ2-2): GAGVSQSPSNKVTEKGKDVELRCDPISGHTALYWYRQSLGQGLEFLIYFQGNSAPDKSGLPSDRFSAERTGGSVSTLTIQRTQQEDSAVYLCASSKTGGRGELFFGEGSRLTVL.